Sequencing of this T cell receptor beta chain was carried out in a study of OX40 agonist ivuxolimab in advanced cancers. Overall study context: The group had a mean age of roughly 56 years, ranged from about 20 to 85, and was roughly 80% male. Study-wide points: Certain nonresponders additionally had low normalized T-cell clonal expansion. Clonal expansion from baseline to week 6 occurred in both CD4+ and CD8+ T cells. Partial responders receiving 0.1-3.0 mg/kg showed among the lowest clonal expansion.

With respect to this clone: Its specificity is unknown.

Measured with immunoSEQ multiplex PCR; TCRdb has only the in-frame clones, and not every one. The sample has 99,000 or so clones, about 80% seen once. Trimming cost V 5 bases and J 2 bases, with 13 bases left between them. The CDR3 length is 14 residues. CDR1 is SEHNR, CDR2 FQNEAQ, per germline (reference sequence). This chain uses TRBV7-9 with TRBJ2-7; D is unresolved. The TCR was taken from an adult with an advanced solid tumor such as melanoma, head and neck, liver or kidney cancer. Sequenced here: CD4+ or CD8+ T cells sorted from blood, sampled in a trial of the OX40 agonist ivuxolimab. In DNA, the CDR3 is TGTGCCAGCAGCCCCACCGACGGAACCTACGAGCAGTACTTC. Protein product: CASSPTDGTYEQYF.